Listed here are 31 T cell receptor beta chains from one sample, sequenced in a study of CD8 T cells in ankylosing spondylitis. TCRdb redid the calling of the 5' RACE reads with MiXCR, one entry per CDR3 protein. The sample holds 200,000 to 250,000 distinct CDR3 sequences, 10% to 13% seen once. The sample consisted of blood, either unsorted or a sorted T cell fraction (not recorded which). The receptors here all came from a male donor with ankylosing spondylitis or in good health (not recorded which).

The chain uses TRBV29-1 and TRBJ2-2; D call uncertain. V was cut by 3 bases and J by 7 bases, with 15 bases left in between. Looked up from germline, CDR1 is SQVTM and CDR2 is ANQGSEA. This CDR3 has 14 residues. CDR3 coding DNA: TGCAGCGTTGATAGAGCAACCTATCTCGGGGAGCTGTTTTTT. Its translation: CSVDRATYLGELFF.

In this sample, this clonotype turned up many times. This chain uses TRBV5-1 with TRBJ2-6; D remains unclear. V was shortened by 7 bases and J by 0 bases, with 5 bases between the two germline ends. The germline V gene has CDR1 SGHRS and CDR2 YFSETQ. CDR3 length: 13 amino acids. CDR3 sequence (DNA): TGCGCCAGCTATCCCTCTGGGGCCAACGTCCTGACTTTC. Amino acids: CASYPSGANVLTF.

This clonotype was counted between two and nine times. The genes are TRBV7-2 and TRBJ1-4; D perhaps matches TRBD1 (5 bases). CDR3 length: 17 residues. Trimming left V 5 bases short and J 7 bases short, with 23 bases between. Germline lookup yields CDR1 SGHTA and CDR2 FQGNSA. DNA for the CDR3: TGTGCCAGCAGCCTAGTGGGCCCAGGGAGCTCCCGTGAAAAACTGTTTTTT. Amino acids: CASSLVGPGSSREKLFF.

This clonotype was counted a few times. One junction end does not reproduce the germline sequence, and a read error may be involved. The CDR3 region has the DNA TGCTGTGCATTAGAAGACGTAAGCTCCTATAATTCACCCCTCCACTTT. The encoded protein is CCALEDVSSYNSPLHF. This chain connects TRBV20-1 to TRBJ1-6; D remains ambiguous. Per germline, CDR1 DFQATT and CDR2 SNEGSKA (reference sequence). This CDR3 region has 16 residues.

This chain uses TRBV5-4 with TRBJ1-1, with no clear D. V lost 0 bases, J lost 5 bases, and 8 bases lay in between. The CDR3 has 13 residues. Germline V gene lookup returns CDR1 SGHNT and CDR2 YYREEE (reference sequence). DNA for the CDR3: TGTGCCAGCAGCTTGGCGGGGAGTACTGAAGCTTTCTTT. As protein: CASSLAGSTEAFF.

CDR3 amino acids: CAWSVRSNQPQHF. The CDR3, as DNA: TGTGCCTGGAGTGTAAGAAGCAATCAGCCCCAGCATTTT. The V and J genes are TRBV30 and TRBJ1-5; D uncertain. Trimming took 0 bases from V and 1 from J, leaving 4 bases between them. The CDR3 length is 13 residues. The germline gives CDR1 GTSNPN, CDR2 SVGIG (reference sequence).

This clonotype came up many times. The chain recombines TRBV5-1 with TRBJ2-3, with a possible D match to TRBD2 (5 bases). This CDR3 region has 15 residues. CDR1 and CDR2 from the germline V gene are SGHRS and YFSETQ. V was pared by 4 bases and J by 6 bases, with 18 bases between. The CDR3 nucleotides read TGCGCCAGCAGCACCAGACCGGACTCAACGGATACGCAGTATTTT. Translating it yields CASSTRPDSTDTQYF.

The sample holds many counts of this clonotype. The chain has TRBV30 and TRBJ1-2, with D tentatively TRBD1 (6 bases). Trimming stripped 4 bases from V and 8 bases from J, with 17 bases between. Germline V CDR1 and CDR2: GTSNPN, SVGIG (reference sequence). There are 13 residues in the CDR3. The CDR3 loop is CAWTPSRGQGYTF. The CDR3 nucleotides read TGTGCCTGGACCCCGTCACGGGGACAAGGCTACACCTTC.

Ten or more counts support this clonotype. The chain joins TRBV6-1 to TRBJ1-6, with D possibly matching TRBD1 (5 bases). The germline CDR1 and CDR2 sequences are MNHNS and SASEGT. Trimming removed 7 bases from V and 8 bases from J, with 18 bases in between. The CDR3 extends over 15 amino acids. CDR3 DNA: TGTGCCAGCACCCCGCGCTGGGGGGGGGATTCACCCCTCCACTTT. Protein product: CASTPRWGGDSPLHF.

This clonotype showed up many times. The chain employs TRBV10-3 and TRBJ2-1; 10 positions agree with TRBD2. The junction had 4 bases not matched to a gene; V was cut back by 5 bases and J by 9 bases. Germline lookup yields CDR1 ENHRY and CDR2 SYGVKD. This CDR3 has 13 amino acids. Here the CDR3 DNA reads TGTGCCATCAGTTCTAGCGGGGGTGGTGAGCAGTTCTTC. Translated, it gives CAISSSGGGEQFF.

This clonotype was found a few times. This may be a read error: a much more frequent sequence differs by one nucleotide. This chain connects TRBV5-4 to TRBJ1-1; unclear D gene. The CDR3 consists of 12 residues. V gave up 4 bases and J gave up 4 bases, with 8 bases separating them. In germline, CDR1 is SGHNT, CDR2 YYREEE (reference sequence). The CDR3 loop reads CASSNVSTEAFF. In DNA, the CDR3 is TGTGCCAGCAGCAATGTGAGCACTGAAGCTTTCTTT.

This clonotype was recorded many times. The rearrangement joins TRBV30 to TRBJ1-2; D remains ambiguous. Germline V gene data show CDR1 as GTSNPN and CDR2 as SVGIG (reference sequence). CDR3 size: 11 residues. The ends were cut back, 3 bases at V and 6 bases at J, with 8 bases in the middle. CDR3 sequence: CAWSVGDGYTF. For the CDR3, the DNA is TGTGCCTGGAGCGTAGGAGATGGCTACACCTTC.

Many counts were recorded for this clonotype. The V call is TRBV20-1, the J call TRBJ1-1; D call uncertain. The CDR3 contains 12 residues. The germline gives CDR1 DFQATT, CDR2 SNEGSKA (reference sequence). V was cut by 6 bases and J by 3 bases, with 11 bases left in between. For the CDR3, the DNA is TGCAGTGCCTCGACTACCTACACTGAAGCTTTCTTT. It codes for CSASTTYTEAFF.

The rearrangement links TRBV10-3 to TRBJ1-2; D might be TRBD1 (6 bases). Trimming left V 8 bases short and J 0 bases short, with 13 bases between. The germline V gene encodes CDR1 ENHRY and CDR2 SYGVKD. The CDR3 covers 14 residues. The CDR3 is CAIRRGTANYGYTF. In DNA form, the CDR3 reads TGTGCCATCCGAAGGGGGACGGCTAACTATGGCTACACCTTC.

This clonotype showed up many times. V is TRBV2 and J is TRBJ1-2; D may be TRBD1 (6 bases). The CDR3 has 12 amino acids. Trimming took off 5 bases at V and 10 bases at J, with 14 bases between the two ends. Germline-derived CDR1 and CDR2 are SNHLY and FYNNEI. CDR3 amino acids: CASSPSGALYTF. CDR3 nucleotide sequence: TGTGCCAGCAGTCCCTCGGGGGCCCTCTACACCTTC.

Ten or more counts support this clonotype. The junction departs from the called germline gene at one end, perhaps through a read error. The chain is built from TRBV12-3 or TRBV12-4 and TRBJ2-1; 9 bases match TRBD2. This CDR3 has 14 amino acids. The CDR3 nucleotides read TGTGCCAGCAGTCTAGCGGGGATCCTCAATGAGCAGTTCTTC. Its protein product is CASSLAGILNEQFF.

This clonotype was detected only a few times. The rearrangement links TRBV5-4 to TRBJ2-2; a weak D match, TRBD1 (6 bases). This CDR3 spans 13 amino acids. V lost 1 base to trimming and J lost 7 bases, with 8 bases between them. The germline CDR1 and CDR2 sequences are SGHNT and YYREEE (reference sequence). CDR3 DNA: TGTGCCAGCAGCTTGAGGACAGTCGGGGAGCTGTTTTTT. Amino acids: CASSLRTVGELFF.

At least ten counts were recorded for this clonotype. The rearrangement links TRBV12-3 or TRBV12-4 to TRBJ1-1; no clear D gene. Trimming took off 0 bases at V and 7 bases at J, with 6 bases between the two ends. CDR3 length: 12 residues. The CDR3 loop reads CASSLARLEAFF. DNA of the CDR3: TGTGCCAGCAGTTTAGCCCGGCTTGAAGCTTTCTTT.

This clonotype was counted between two and nine times. The chain carries TRBV30 and TRBJ2-2; weak D call: TRBD1 (5 bases). Trimming shortened V by 4 bases and J by 3 bases, and 12 bases separated the two germline ends. Germline V lookup: CDR1 GTSNPN, CDR2 SVGIG (reference sequence). This CDR3 is built from 14 residues. Here the CDR3 reads CAWTLTVDTGELFF. For the CDR3, the DNA is TGTGCCTGGACCCTGACAGTCGACACCGGGGAGCTGTTTTTT.

The chain has TRBV5-1 and TRBJ2-3, with TRBD2 identical over 8 bases. The V gene end was trimmed by 1 base and the J gene end by 2 bases; junction bases not matched to a gene: 9. The germline V gene encodes CDR1 SGHRS and CDR2 YFSETQ. CDR3 length equals 17 residues. The DNA of the CDR3 is TGCGCCAGCAGCTTGAGTCGGGGGGGGCCTGACACAGATACGCAGTATTTT. Its protein is CASSLSRGGPDTDTQYF.

This clonotype was seen repeatedly, ten times or more. V is TRBV4-2 and J is TRBJ1-2; no clear D gene. The CDR3 totals 11 residues. Trimming stripped 0 bases from V and 8 bases from J, with 4 bases between. CDR1 is LGHNA and CDR2 is YNFKEQ in the germline V gene. The CDR3 coding sequence is TGTGCCAGCAGCCAAGAGGGGGGCTACACCTTC. Translating gives CASSQEGGYTF.

This clonotype was counted many times. The rearrangement uses TRBV27 and TRBJ2-7, with 7 bases fitting TRBD1. Germline V lookup: CDR1 MNHEY, CDR2 SMNVEV (reference sequence). The CDR3 has 16 amino acids. With V trimmed by 5 bases and J by 5 bases, 15 bases remained unmatched. As DNA, the CDR3 is TGTGCCAGCAGTCCCCGACAGGGAAGGGTGATTAACGAGCAGTACTTC. Translation gives CASSPRQGRVINEQYF.

This clonotype was detected many times. The J gene is TRBJ2-7, the V gene TRBV5-1, with 8 bases that match TRBD1. The germline V gene encodes CDR1 SGHRS and CDR2 YFSETQ. Germline trimming cut 4 bases from V and 3 bases from J; bases unmatched to any gene: 3. The CDR3 length is 13 residues. The CDR3 coding sequence is TGCGCCAGCAGCCCGGGACAGGACTACGAGCAGTACTTC. Translated, it gives CASSPGQDYEQYF.

The gene calls are TRBV29-1 and TRBJ1-4; a possible D gene is TRBD1 (5 bases). The CDR3 consists of 14 residues. In germline, CDR1 is SQVTM, CDR2 ANQGSEA. V dropped 5 bases and J dropped 4 bases, with 14 bases sitting between them. The CDR3 bases are TGCAGCGTTCACCCAAGGGGATATAATGAAAAACTGTTTTTT. This sequence encodes CSVHPRGYNEKLFF.

This clonotype was seen only a few times. V and J are TRBV30 and TRBJ1-3; the D is unclear. V was cut by 4 bases and J by 2 bases, with 9 bases left in between. Per the germline V gene, CDR1 is GTSNPN and CDR2 is SVGIG (reference sequence). There are 13 residues in the CDR3. The CDR3 DNA sequence: TGTGCCTGGAAATACGGGGCTGGAAACACCATATATTTT. It is translated as CAWKYGAGNTIYF.

This clonotype was observed at least ten times. The chain links TRBV5-1 to TRBJ2-3, with 13 positions matching TRBD2. The CDR3 sequence is 15 residues long. CDR1 is SGHRS, CDR2 YFSETQ, per germline. After removal of 4 bases from V and 6 bases from J, the junction contained 5 bases not matched to a gene. CDR3 bases: TGCGCCAGCAGCCCCCGGACTAGCGGGAGTGATACGCAGTATTTT. This gives the protein CASSPRTSGSDTQYF.

The chain joins TRBV12-3 or TRBV12-4 to TRBJ2-3, with 7 bases fitting TRBD1. CDR3 length equals 16 residues. Germline trimming cut 5 bases from V and 0 bases from J; bases unmatched to any gene: 8. Here the CDR3 reads CASSPTGVPSTDTQYF. The CDR3 coding sequence is TGTGCCAGCAGTCCCACAGGGGTGCCCAGCACAGATACGCAGTATTTT.

The J gene is TRBJ2-1, the V gene TRBV2; D is possibly TRBD1 (5 bases). The V end was cut by 2 bases, the J end by 9 bases, with 14 bases between. The CDR3 spans 14 residues. Germline-derived CDR1 and CDR2 are SNHLY and FYNNEI. The CDR3 spells CASSELVGPGEQFF. The CDR3 DNA is TGTGCCAGCAGTGAACTGGTGGGGCCGGGTGAGCAGTTCTTC.

The chain employs TRBV6-5 and TRBJ2-7; 8 nucleotides match TRBD1. J was trimmed by 0 bases and V by 4 bases; bases with no gene match: 11. This CDR3 contains 17 residues. In germline, CDR1 is MNHEY, CDR2 SVGAGI. The CDR3 DNA is TGTGCCAGCAGTTCCCCGTCAGGGGGCCCCTCCTCCTACGAGCAGTACTTC. Translated: CASSSPSGGPSSYEQYF.

For the CDR3, the DNA is TGTGCCAGCAGCAATAGGTTGCAGGGGAATCAGCCCCAGCATTTT. Encoded protein: CASSNRLQGNQPQHF. The chain is built from TRBV21-1 and TRBJ1-5; the table's D gene call, TRBD1, was not cross checked with the DNA. TRBV21-1 is an annotated pseudogene. This CDR3 has 15 amino acids.

In its sample, this clonotype was seen many times. V gene TRBV30 combines with J gene TRBJ2-3; D call uncertain. Germline CDR1 GTSNPN, CDR2 SVGIG (reference sequence). The CDR3 length is 11 residues. Trimming removed 0 bases from V and 6 bases from J, with 4 bases in between. The CDR3 reads CAWSVKDTQYF. The CDR3 DNA reads as TGTGCCTGGAGTGTGAAGGATACGCAGTATTTT.